These 27 T cell receptor beta chains share one sample of origin, sequenced in a study of blood T cell repertoires in COVID-19. Profiled with immunoSEQ multiplex PCR; TCRdb holds only in-frame clones, not every one. The table shows approximately 310,000 clones, with about nine tenths occurring only once. The sample taken for sequencing was PBMCs or T cells enriched from blood (not recorded which). The receptors were gathered from a man aged 55-75 years who had recovered from COVID-19.

The chain links TRBV6-2 or TRBV6-3 to TRBJ2-7; 7 bases line up with TRBD2. V dropped 2 bases and J dropped 6; count of bases not matched to a gene: 10. The germline CDR1 and CDR2 sequences are MNHEY and SVGEGT. The CDR3 consists of 15 residues. CDR3 bases: TGTGCCAGCAGTTACCCCCACGAGGGAGGGCTCGAGCAGTACTTC. It codes for CASSYPHEGGLEQYF.

The V call is TRBV18, the J call TRBJ2-2; 7 bases align to TRBD1. J lost 7 bases, V lost 1 base, and 9 bases had no gene match. The CDR3 runs to 16 residues. CDR1 is KGHSH, CDR2 LQKENI, per germline. DNA for the CDR3: TGTGCCAGCTCACCACAGACAGGGATTACGTTCGGGGAGCTGTTTTTT. It encodes CASSPQTGITFGELFF.

The chain uses TRBV28 and TRBJ1-2, with D perhaps matching TRBD1 (5 bases). The CDR3 runs to 15 residues. CDR1 is MDHEN and CDR2 is SYDVKM in the germline V gene. V lost 5 bases and J lost 3, with 16 bases in between. CDR3 region: CASSPGGAGDYGYTF. The DNA for the CDR3 is TGTGCCAGCAGTCCCGGTGGGGCGGGAGACTATGGCTACACCTTC.

The chain links TRBV7-9 to TRBJ2-7; TRBD2 is a possible D gene (6 bases). The CDR3 loop spans 15 amino acids. V was clipped by 4 bases and J by 4 bases, with 17 bases between them. Germline CDR1 SEHNR, CDR2 FQNEAQ (reference sequence). CDR3 region: CASSWNRDSSYEQYF. The CDR3 coding sequence is TGTGCCAGCAGCTGGAACCGGGACTCAAGTTACGAGCAGTACTTC.

The rearrangement joins TRBV11-2 to TRBJ1-4; D call uncertain. The CDR3 consists of 14 residues. V gave up 1 base and J gave up 7 bases, with 10 bases separating them. Germline CDR1 reads SGHAT; CDR2 reads FQNNGV. The CDR3 DNA follows: TGTGCCAGCAGCTTAGGAGGGATGGGTGAAAAACTGTTTTTT. It is translated as CASSLGGMGEKLFF.

V gene TRBV28 combines with J gene TRBJ2-5; D is perhaps TRBD2 (5 bases). The germline V gene has CDR1 MDHEN and CDR2 SYDVKM. Trimming pared 5 bases from V and 1 base from J, leaving 14 bases between. The CDR3 has 15 amino acids. CDR3 sequence (DNA): TGTGCCAGCAGTCCCCGGGGTAGCGTCCAAGAGACCCAGTACTTC. Protein sequence: CASSPRGSVQETQYF. Full variable domain (rest looked up from reference TRBV28 and TRBJ2-5): DVKVTQSSRYLVKRTGEKVFLECVQDMDHENMFWYRQDPGLGLRLIYFSYDVKMKEKGDIPEGYSVSREKKERFSLILESASTNQTSMYLCASSPRGSVQETQYFGPGTRLLVL.

The V and J genes are TRBV4-2 and TRBJ2-1; 7 bases fit TRBD2. The J segment lost 0 bases and the V segment lost 4 bases, leaving 3 bases of the junction unmatched. The germline V gene encodes CDR1 LGHNA and CDR2 YNFKEQ. This CDR3 is 15 amino acids long. This CDR3 is CASSLGGSSYNEQFF. CDR3 bases: TGTGCCAGCAGCCTCGGCGGGAGCTCCTACAATGAGCAGTTCTTC.

The chain employs TRBV28 and TRBJ1-5, with D maybe TRBD1 (5 bases). Per the germline V gene, CDR1 is MDHEN and CDR2 is SYDVKM. V was trimmed by 3 bases and J by 8 bases, leaving 17 bases between them. The CDR3 spans 15 residues. The CDR3 DNA is TGTGCCAGCAGTTTCCAGGGTGTGGGGTTGGAGCCCCAGCATTTT. Translating gives CASSFQGVGLEPQHF. The full variable domain, rest sourced from reference TRBV28 and TRBJ1-5, is DVKVTQSSRYLVKRTGEKVFLECVQDMDHENMFWYRQDPGLGLRLIYFSYDVKMKEKGDIPEGYSVSREKKERFSLILESASTNQTSMYLCASSFQGVGLEPQHFGDGTRLSIL.

The V call is TRBV23-1, the J call TRBJ2-1; 8 bases fit TRBD1. TRBV23-1 is an open reading frame, and its role is uncertain. The V gene end was trimmed by 3 bases and the J gene end by 2 bases; junction bases not matched to a gene: 6. The CDR3 consists of 16 residues. The CDR3 here is CASSQPDRGPYNEQFF. DNA for the CDR3: TGCGCCAGCAGTCAGCCCGACAGGGGCCCCTACAATGAGCAGTTCTTC.

This clone was counted ten times or more. The gene calls are TRBV6-5 and TRBJ1-3; D uncertain. The CDR3 is made up of 14 amino acids. Trimming stripped 6 bases from V and 1 base from J, with 10 bases between. The germline gives CDR1 MNHEY, CDR2 SVGAGI. The CDR3 nucleotides read TGTGCCAGCAGCCCGGGAATATCTGGAAACACCATATATTTT. Its translation is CASSPGISGNTIYF.

This chain uses TRBV2 with TRBJ1-1, with D perhaps TRBD1 (6 bases). With 3 bases removed from V and 5 bases from J, the gap between germline ends came to 16 bases. CDR3 length equals 15 residues. Per germline, CDR1 SNHLY and CDR2 FYNNEI. The CDR3 DNA follows: TGTGCCAGCAGTGAGCAAGGCAGGGGCGGGACTGAAGCTTTCTTT. Translation gives CASSEQGRGGTEAFF.

CDR3 bases: TGTGCCAGCAGCTTACGTCGGGCTAGCGGTTCCTACAATGAGCAGTTCTTC. Protein sequence: CASSLRRASGSYNEQFF. The chain couples TRBV7-9 to TRBJ2-1, with 7 bases identical to TRBD2. J was trimmed by 1 base and V by 2 bases; bases with no gene match: 8. CDR3 length: 17 residues. Germline V CDR1 and CDR2: SEHNR, FQNEAQ (reference sequence).

This clone came up a few times. The rearrangement joins TRBV6-2 or TRBV6-3 to TRBJ2-5; 15 bases line up with TRBD2. This CDR3 has 18 residues. The germline gives CDR1 MNHEY, CDR2 SVGEGT. J lost 7 bases, V lost 4 bases, and 13 bases had no gene match. CDR3 coding DNA: TGTGCCAGCAGTTCACCGGGACTAGCGGGAGGTCCTTTGTGGACCCAGTACTTC. It codes for CASSSPGLAGGPLWTQYF.

V is TRBV12-3 or TRBV12-4 and J is TRBJ1-2; no reliable D call. The CDR3 spans 12 residues. V was clipped by 5 bases and J by 8 bases, with 12 bases between them. The CDR3 reads CASSGSASGYTF. CDR3 DNA sequence: TGTGCCAGCAGTGGGAGTGCTTCCGGCTACACCTTC.

The chain couples TRBV18 to TRBJ2-3, with TRBD1 as a possible D gene (6 bases). Germline V CDR1 and CDR2: KGHSH, LQKENI. This CDR3 is 13 amino acids long. With 10 bases removed from V and 2 bases from J, the gap between germline ends came to 13 bases. The CDR3 is CATGTFLTDTQYF. The CDR3 DNA follows: TGTGCCACAGGGACATTCCTCACAGATACGCAGTATTTT.

V is TRBV18 and J is TRBJ2-7, with TRBD2 matching 9 bases. The CDR3 has 16 residues. J gave up 6 bases and V 3 bases, and 12 bases lay outside the gene matches. The V gene's germline CDR1 is KGHSH and CDR2 LQKENI. The CDR3 reads CASSPRGAGGPGEQYF. Here the CDR3 DNA reads TGTGCCAGCTCACCGCGCGGGGCGGGAGGGCCAGGCGAGCAGTACTTC.

The chain couples TRBV3-1 (or the pseudogene TRBV3-2) to TRBJ2-7; 8 bases are shared with TRBD1. Losses at the gene ends were 3 bases for V and 2 bases for J; bases not matched to a gene: 6. Germline loops: CDR1 LGHDT, CDR2 YNNKEL (reference sequence). The CDR3 length is 15 residues. CDR3 residues: CASSQTGTGPYEQYF. CDR3 bases: TGTGCCAGCAGCCAGACCGGGACAGGCCCCTACGAGCAGTACTTC.

The chain recombines TRBV19 with TRBJ1-2, with 7 positions matching TRBD1. V was clipped by 3 bases and J by 6 bases; unmatched bases: 10. Germline V gene sequence: CDR1 LNHDA, CDR2 SQIVND (reference sequence). The CDR3 length is 15 residues. DNA for the CDR3: TGTGCCAGTAGTATTCGAGGACAGGCCATCCATGGCTACACCTTC. Translated: CASSIRGQAIHGYTF.

This rearrangement joins TRBV2 to TRBJ2-1; 12 bases line up with TRBD2. CDR1 SNHLY and CDR2 FYNNEI come from the germline V gene. V lost 6 bases and J lost 5; bases outside the gene matches: 5. The CDR3 totals 15 residues. CDR3 protein: CASRLLAGGNNEQFF. As DNA, the CDR3 is TGTGCCAGCAGGTTACTAGCGGGAGGCAACAATGAGCAGTTCTTC.

On this clone: Relative to the germline gene, one junction end is altered; a read error may explain this. The J gene is TRBJ2-5, the V gene TRBV7-7; TRBD2 might be the D (7 bases). This CDR3 is 15 amino acids long. CDR1 is SSHAT, CDR2 FNYEAQ, per germline (reference sequence). As DNA, the CDR3 is TGTGCTAGCAGCTTAGGAAGGGGGGGGGACGAGACCCAGTACTTC. It yields the protein CASSLGRGGDETQYF.

The chain uses TRBV29-1 and TRBJ2-7, with 7 bases lining up with TRBD1. Germline-derived CDR1 and CDR2 are SQVTM and ANQGSEA. This CDR3 region has 14 residues. Germline trimming cut 0 bases from V and 3 bases from J; bases unmatched to any gene: 5. Written as DNA, the CDR3 is TGCAGCGTTGAAGATGTAGCAGGGGGCTACGAGCAGTACTTC. It translates to CSVEDVAGGYEQYF.

The chain joins TRBV19 to TRBJ1-5; D remains unclear. This CDR3 comprises 15 residues. Trimming took off 2 bases at V and 3 bases at J, with 11 bases between the two ends. Germline CDR1 is LNHDA and CDR2 is SQIVND (reference sequence). For the CDR3, the DNA is TGTGCCAGTAGTATACTGTGGGGAGACAATCAGCCCCAGCATTTT. It yields the protein CASSILWGDNQPQHF.

V and J are TRBV3-1 (or the pseudogene TRBV3-2) and TRBJ2-7; a possible D gene is TRBD1 (5 bases). V was clipped by 0 bases and J by 10 bases, with 19 bases between them. The CDR3 runs 15 residues. Germline CDR1 is LGHDT and CDR2 is YNNKEL (reference sequence). CDR3 loop: CASSQEKGFRADQYF. CDR3 coding DNA: TGTGCCAGCAGCCAAGAAAAGGGGTTCCGGGCGGACCAGTACTTC.

The sample holds one count of this clone. The chain recombines TRBV6-6 with TRBJ1-5; D is perhaps TRBD1 (5 bases). CDR1 and CDR2 (germline): MNHNY, SVGAGI (reference sequence). This CDR3 has 14 residues. Trimming left V 2 bases short and J 7 bases short, with 12 bases between. CDR3 in DNA: TGTGCCAGCAGTTACGGAGGGGTAGGACAGCCCCAGCATTTT. It encodes CASSYGGVGQPQHF.

This clone was found once. The chain has TRBV7-2 and TRBJ2-2; possible D gene TRBD2, 5 bases. CDR1 and CDR2 from the germline V gene are SGHTA and FQGNSA. The CDR3 extends over 13 amino acids. V gave up 5 bases and J gave up 5 bases, with 9 bases separating them. CDR3 bases: TGTGCCAGCAGCGTCGGGGTGACCGGGGAGCTGTTTTTT. Translating gives CASSVGVTGELFF.

The CDR3 sequence is CASNPRAANTGELFF. CDR3 in DNA: TGTGCCAGCAACCCGCGGGCAGCGAACACCGGGGAGCTGTTTTTT. The genes are TRBV5-5 and TRBJ2-2, with D possibly TRBD2 on 5 matching bases. The CDR3 is 15 amino acids. Germline V gene data show CDR1 as SGHKS and CDR2 as YYEKEE (reference sequence). V dropped 6 bases and J dropped 0 bases, with 12 bases sitting between them.

The V and J genes are TRBV6-6 and TRBJ2-1, with TRBD1 as a possible D gene (5 bases). Trimming left V 4 bases short and J 1 base short, with 11 bases between. The CDR3 totals 15 residues. Per germline, CDR1 MNHNY and CDR2 SVGAGI (reference sequence). DNA for the CDR3: TGTGCCAGCAGTTTGGCGTCAGGGTCCTACAATGAGCAGTTCTTC. Translating gives CASSLASGSYNEQFF.